The 23 T cell receptor beta chains presented below share a single source sample, sequenced in a study of beta chain features in type 1 diabetes. Study observations and caveats: Type 1 diabetes patients had moderately but significantly shorter TCRB CDR3s in all four CD4+ subsets.

Their recognized antigens are unknown. Isolated RNA was reverse transcribed in full, so expressed TCRB transcripts were sequenced. The assay was immunoSEQ multiplex PCR, and TCRdb's table has in-frame clones only and misses some. This sample has about 660,000 clones, with roughly an eighth found just once. Material: naive CD4+ T cells from blood. These receptors were taken from a man between 18 and 29 years old with type 1 diabetes.

This sequence joins TRBV5-4 and TRBJ1-5; TRBD1 matches at 8 bases. The CDR3 runs to 15 residues. Germline CDR1 SGHNT, CDR2 YYREEE (reference sequence). Trimming removed 2 bases from V and 4 bases from J; junction bases left unmatched: 5. For the CDR3, the DNA is TGTGCCAGCAGCTTTGGAGGACAGGGAAATCAGCCCCAGCATTTT. Amino acid sequence: CASSFGGQGNQPQHF.

This chain joins TRBV5-1 and TRBJ2-7, with 7 bases identical to TRBD1. The V gene's germline CDR1 is SGHRS and CDR2 YFSETQ. The J segment lost 2 bases and the V segment lost 6 bases, leaving 5 bases of the junction unmatched. The CDR3 sequence is 13 residues long. The CDR3 loop is CASKPTGTYEQYF. The CDR3 DNA reads TGCGCCAGCAAACCGACAGGGACCTACGAGCAGTACTTC.

The sample holds a few counts of this clone. The chain combines TRBV20-1 with TRBJ1-2, with D uncertain. CDR1 and CDR2 from the germline V gene are DFQATT and SNEGSKA (reference sequence). V was shortened by 3 bases and J by 7 bases, with 6 bases between the two germline ends. This CDR3 has 10 amino acids. CDR3 nucleotides: TGCAGTGCTAGCGAGCGTGGCTACACCTTC. It encodes CSASERGYTF.

This clone was observed a few times. The J gene is TRBJ2-6, the V gene TRBV28, with 9 bases fitting TRBD1. The CDR3 length is 16 residues. Germline lookup yields CDR1 MDHEN and CDR2 SYDVKM. Trimming at V came to 6 bases and at J to 4 bases, leaving 7 bases not matched to a gene. The CDR3 nucleotides read TGTGCCAGCAGCCCCGGGACAGGGATAGGGGCCAACGTCCTGACTTTC. Translated, it gives CASSPGTGIGANVLTF.

V is TRBV5-4 and J is TRBJ2-5; 9 bases align to TRBD2. V was pared by 4 bases and J by 1 base, with 5 bases of the junction left unmatched. Germline V gives CDR1 SGHNT, CDR2 YYREEE (reference sequence). The CDR3 length is 15 residues. The CDR3 protein is CASSEASGAQETQYF. In DNA form, the CDR3 reads TGTGCCAGCAGCGAAGCTAGCGGGGCCCAAGAGACCCAGTACTTC.

The chain recombines TRBV7-2 with TRBJ1-2; 7 bases fit TRBD1. CDR3 size: 15 residues. The germline V gene encodes CDR1 SGHTA and CDR2 FQGNSA. The junction had 5 bases not matched to a gene; V was cut back by 0 bases and J by 4 bases. The CDR3 here is CASSLAPGQIYGYTF. The CDR3 DNA sequence: TGTGCCAGCAGCTTAGCGCCGGGACAGATCTATGGCTACACCTTC.

This chain joins TRBV7-9 and TRBJ2-7; D may be TRBD1 or TRBD2 (5 bases each). The CDR3 contains 15 residues. Germline V CDR1 and CDR2: SEHNR, FQNEAQ (reference sequence). Trimming shortened V by 4 bases and J by 2 bases, and 15 bases separated the two germline ends. CDR3 sequence (DNA): TGTGCCAGCAGCTCGGGCCGGGACGCCGCCTACGAGCAGTACTTC. Its translation: CASSSGRDAAYEQYF.

V and J are TRBV5-4 and TRBJ1-1, with D perhaps TRBD1 (6 bases). The V end was cut by 1 base, the J end by 7 bases, with 20 bases between. Germline CDR1 reads SGHNT; CDR2 reads YYREEE (reference sequence). The CDR3 runs 16 residues. This chain's CDR3 is CASSLMGAQPGREAFF. The CDR3 bases are TGTGCCAGCAGCTTGATGGGGGCTCAACCAGGTCGTGAAGCTTTCTTT.

In its sample, this clone was seen a few times. The V call is TRBV7-6, the J call TRBJ1-4; D is unclear. Trimming removed 2 bases at V and 3 bases at J, with 13 bases between. The CDR3 is 16 residues long. The germline CDR1 and CDR2 sequences are SGHVS and FNYEAQ. CDR3 in amino acids: CASSLYTSGANEKLFF. The CDR3 DNA reads TGTGCCAGCAGCTTATATACGTCTGGGGCTAATGAAAAACTGTTTTTT.

This clone was found a few times. The V call is TRBV7-2, the J call TRBJ2-7; D not resolved. Germline lookup yields CDR1 SGHTA and CDR2 FQGNSA. The ends were cut back, 1 base at V and 0 bases at J, with 10 bases in the middle. The CDR3 consists of 15 residues. The CDR3 protein is CASSLGSALSYEQYF. The CDR3 nucleotides read TGTGCCAGCAGCTTAGGGTCGGCCCTCTCCTACGAGCAGTACTTC.

This clone was seen a few times. V is TRBV29-1 and J is TRBJ2-1; the D gene is possibly TRBD2 (6 bases). The V gene lost 5 bases and the J gene lost 4 bases, with 15 bases spanning the gap. Germline CDR1 and CDR2: SQVTM and ANQGSEA. This CDR3 has 14 amino acids. The CDR3 is CSVKFGSLYNEQFF. The CDR3 DNA is TGCAGCGTTAAGTTCGGGAGTCTATACAATGAGCAGTTCTTC.

The rearrangement links TRBV9 to TRBJ1-1, with TRBD1 as a possible D gene (5 bases). The CDR3 contains 14 residues. The germline V gene has CDR1 SGDLS and CDR2 YYNGEE. Deletions cut 0 bases from V and 1 base from J, with 7 bases between. CDR3 coding DNA: TGTGCCAGCAGCGTAGGACAGCAGAACACTGAAGCTTTCTTT. It is translated as CASSVGQQNTEAFF. Full variable domain (rest looked up from reference TRBV9 and TRBJ1-1): DSGVTQTPKHLITATGQRVTLRCSPRSGDLSVYWYQQSLDQGLQFLIQYYNGEERAKGNILERFSAQQFPDLHSELNLSSLELGDSALYFCASSVGQQNTEAFFGQGTRLTVV.

The genes are TRBV28 and TRBJ1-3; D not resolved. CDR1 MDHEN and CDR2 SYDVKM come from the germline V gene. Trimming cost V 5 bases and J 0 bases, with 5 bases left between them. The CDR3 runs 13 residues. The CDR3 nucleotides are TGTGCCAGCAGTCAGAGCTCTGGAAACACCATATATTTT. Translated, it gives CASSQSSGNTIYF.

The chain combines TRBV4-3 with TRBJ2-7, with 9 positions matching TRBD1. Losses at the gene ends were 3 bases for V and 6 bases for J; bases not matched to a gene: 18. Germline V gene sequence: CDR1 LGHNA, CDR2 YSLEER. This CDR3 region has 18 residues. CDR3 region: CASSHTFLGGQGIGEQYF. For the CDR3, the DNA is TGCGCCAGCAGCCACACCTTTTTAGGGGGACAGGGCATCGGCGAGCAGTACTTC.

The chain carries TRBV28 and TRBJ1-2; TRBD1 might be the D (6 bases). This CDR3 contains 12 residues. V was cut by 7 bases and J by 7 bases, with 13 bases left in between. In germline, CDR1 is MDHEN, CDR2 SYDVKM. The CDR3 region has the DNA TGTGCCAGCAAAATGGGGGGCTCTGGCTACACCTTC. Translating it yields CASKMGGSGYTF.

The genes are TRBV6-5 and TRBJ2-3, with 7 bases matching TRBD1. In germline, CDR1 is MNHEY, CDR2 SVGAGI. V gave up 0 bases and J gave up 4 bases; unmatched junction bases: 7. The CDR3 runs 16 residues. CDR3 sequence: CASSYSRQGDPDTQYF. CDR3 DNA: TGTGCCAGCAGTTACTCGAGACAGGGTGATCCAGATACGCAGTATTTT.

The V gene is TRBV11-2, the J gene TRBJ2-5; D is ambiguous. Trimming shortened V by 6 bases and J by 5 bases, and 16 bases separated the two germline ends. Per germline, CDR1 SGHAT and CDR2 FQNNGV. The CDR3 spans 14 residues. CDR3: CASSSLLPSETQYF. The CDR3 nucleotides are TGTGCCAGCAGTTCCTTGCTACCCTCGGAGACCCAGTACTTC.

This clone was found a few times. V is TRBV7-2 and J is TRBJ2-3; unclear D gene. This CDR3 has 16 amino acids. V was trimmed by 1 base and J by 2 bases, leaving 13 bases between them. Germline V gene lookup returns CDR1 SGHTA and CDR2 FQGNSA. The CDR3 nucleotides read TGTGCCAGCAGCTTAGGGCCTACCGGATCCACAGATACGCAGTATTTT. Protein product: CASSLGPTGSTDTQYF.

This chain links TRBV6-5 with TRBJ2-1, with D possibly matching TRBD2 (6 bases). The V gene lost 7 bases and the J gene lost 8 bases, with 21 bases spanning the gap. The CDR3 spans 15 residues. Per germline, CDR1 MNHEY and CDR2 SVGAGI. CDR3 sequence: CASTERRGFVDEQFF. DNA of the CDR3: TGTGCCAGCACCGAACGGCGGGGATTCGTCGATGAGCAGTTCTTC.

This clone was found a few times. The chain carries TRBV18 and TRBJ2-5; D not certain. There are 13 residues in the CDR3. In germline, CDR1 is KGHSH, CDR2 LQKENI. The germline V and J ends were trimmed by 0 bases and 3 bases, with 5 bases remaining between them. The CDR3 coding sequence is TGTGCCAGCTCACCACCGGGGAAAGAGACCCAGTACTTC. Amino acids: CASSPPGKETQYF.

This sequence joins TRBV5-1 and TRBJ2-7; TRBD1 aligns across 8 bases. The CDR3 is 15 residues long. CDR1 is SGHRS and CDR2 is YFSETQ in the germline V gene. Unmatched junction bases numbered 15, after V lost 10 bases and J lost 3 bases. CDR3: CAGPLGQGACYEQYF. The CDR3 nucleotides are TGCGCCGGCCCCCTCGGGCAGGGGGCGTGCTACGAGCAGTACTTC. Complete variable domain (other parts from reference TRBV5-1 and TRBJ2-7): KAGVTQTPRYLIKTRGQQVTLSCSPISGHRSVSWYQQTPGQGLQFLFEYFSETQRNKGNFPGRFSGRQFSNSRSEMNVSTLELGDSALYLCAGPLGQGACYEQYFGPGTRLTVT.

The J gene is TRBJ2-5, the V gene TRBV28; 8 positions match TRBD2. V lost 6 bases, J lost 5 bases, and 8 bases stayed unmatched. Germline assignment: CDR1 MDHEN and CDR2 SYDVKM. This CDR3 comprises 14 residues. As DNA, the CDR3 is TGTGCCAGCAGACCCGCGGGGGGCCGGGAGACCCAGTACTTC. Its translation is CASRPAGGRETQYF.

This clone was counted between two and nine times. The chain employs TRBV7-9 and TRBJ2-5; no clear D gene. V lost 2 bases to trimming and J lost 10 bases, with 8 bases between them. The CDR3 contains 11 residues. Germline values: CDR1 SEHNR, CDR2 FQNEAQ (reference sequence). The CDR3 protein is CASSLSWGQYF. CDR3 sequence (DNA): TGTGCCAGCAGCTTATCCTGGGGCCAGTACTTC.